The 31 T cell receptor beta chains below come from one sample, sequenced in a study of blood T cell repertoires in COVID-19 (dated by TCRdb to 2020 to 2022). The library was generated by the immunoSEQ multiplex PCR assay. This immuneACCESS table, as held by TCRdb, lists in-frame sequences with V and J called but not all clones. Of the missing ones, under half trace to an unresolved V gene in checked studies; the others have no known cause. For this sample the table gives 250,000 to 350,000 clones, of which more than 85% were detected only once. Over 2% of the sample belongs to the ten largest clones. The sequenced material came from peripheral blood. Every receptor here comes from a woman in her 30s with COVID-19, enrolled during active disease.

This clone appeared a few times. The V gene is TRBV2, the J gene TRBJ1-1; 7 positions agree with TRBD1. The J segment lost 8 bases and the V segment lost 6 bases, leaving 6 bases of the junction unmatched. CDR1 and CDR2 (germline): SNHLY, FYNNEI. This CDR3 contains 12 residues. CDR3: CASRGDSVEAFF. The DNA for the CDR3 is TGTGCCAGCAGGGGGGACAGTGTCGAAGCTTTCTTT.

The rearrangement uses TRBV6-1 and TRBJ2-1; no clear D gene. Per the germline V gene, CDR1 is MNHNS and CDR2 is SASEGT. V was shortened by 2 bases and J by 1 base, with 9 bases between the two germline ends. This CDR3 has 15 residues. Written as DNA, the CDR3 is TGTGCCAGCAGTGAATGGGCAGCTTCCTACAATGAGCAGTTCTTC. Translation: CASSEWAASYNEQFF.

The chain employs TRBV28 and TRBJ2-7; TRBD1 agrees at 7 bases. The ends lost 5 bases at V and 2 bases at J; junction bases unmatched: 6. The CDR3 is made up of 14 amino acids. Germline CDR1 MDHEN, CDR2 SYDVKM. In DNA, the CDR3 is TGTGCCAGCAGTCCCGGGACAGCCGCCTACGAGCAGTACTTC. Protein: CASSPGTAAYEQYF.

The chain employs TRBV7-2 and TRBJ2-7, with 14 bases fitting TRBD2. CDR1 and CDR2 (germline): SGHTA, FQGNSA. V dropped 5 bases and J dropped 2; count of bases not matched to a gene: 2. The CDR3 has 15 residues. The CDR3 reads CASSMGLAGAYEQYF. The DNA for the CDR3 is TGTGCCAGCAGCATGGGACTAGCGGGAGCCTACGAGCAGTACTTC.

The gene calls are TRBV11-3 and TRBJ2-1; TRBD2 might be the D (5 bases). The germline CDR1 and CDR2 sequences are SGHNT and YENEEA. The length of the CDR3 is 14 residues. V was pared by 5 bases and J by 5 bases, with 13 bases between. This CDR3 reads CASSAGLSDNEQFF. The DNA of the CDR3 is TGTGCCAGCAGCGCCGGACTGTCCGACAATGAGCAGTTCTTC.

The rearrangement links TRBV5-1 to TRBJ1-5, with D possibly being TRBD1 (6 bases). This CDR3 is built from 15 residues. V lost 0 bases and J 2 bases, leaving 9 bases between the germline ends. The germline CDR1 and CDR2 sequences are SGHRS and YFSETQ. The CDR3 DNA follows: TGCGCCAGCAGCTTGGAGTCAGGGGGCAATCAGCCCCAGCATTTT. It specifies CASSLESGGNQPQHF.

The chain carries TRBV19 and TRBJ1-5; no reliable D call. Between the trimmed V and J ends, which lost 7 bases and 2 bases, there was a span of 12 bases. This CDR3 spans 14 amino acids. Germline lookup yields CDR1 LNHDA and CDR2 SQIVND (reference sequence). DNA for the CDR3: TGTGCCAGTACCTCGGGCGGGGGCAATCAGCCCCAGCATTTT. It is translated as CASTSGGGNQPQHF.

The chain joins TRBV28 to TRBJ1-3, with a weak D call TRBD1 (5 bases). Trimming took off 6 bases at V and 1 base at J, with 16 bases between the two ends. The CDR3 runs to 16 residues. In germline, CDR1 is MDHEN, CDR2 SYDVKM. The CDR3 nucleotides are TGTGCCAGCAGCATCGGGGGGACTTTTTCTGGAAACACCATATATTTT. It specifies CASSIGGTFSGNTIYF.

The chain recombines TRBV27 with TRBJ2-5; D perhaps matches TRBD2 (5 bases). The CDR3 consists of 11 residues. The germline V and J ends were trimmed by 8 bases and 4 bases, with 8 bases remaining between them. Looked up from germline, CDR1 is MNHEY and CDR2 is SMNVEV (reference sequence). The CDR3 loop is CASHTRETQYF. The DNA of the CDR3 is TGTGCCAGCCACACTAGAGAGACCCAGTACTTC.

V is TRBV9 and J is TRBJ1-1; D not certain. There are 16 residues in the CDR3. The germline V and J ends were trimmed by 0 bases and 1 base, with 13 bases remaining between them. CDR1 is SGDLS and CDR2 is YYNGEE in the germline V gene. As DNA, the CDR3 is TGTGCCAGCAGCGTAGCCCCGGGAGTCCGGAACACTGAAGCTTTCTTT. Translated: CASSVAPGVRNTEAFF.

CDR3: CASSYGASGATGELFF. The DNA of the CDR3 is TGTGCCAGCAGTTACGGGGCTAGCGGAGCGACCGGGGAGCTGTTTTTT. The chain couples TRBV27 to TRBJ2-2; TRBD2 aligns across 7 bases. The trim removed 4 bases at V and 5 bases at J, leaving 10 bases unmatched. Germline-derived CDR1 and CDR2 are MNHEY and SMNVEV (reference sequence). The CDR3 has 16 residues.

This chain links TRBV14 with TRBJ1-1; unclear D gene. Trimming cost V 6 bases and J 3 bases, with 11 bases left between them. CDR3 length: 13 amino acids. Germline V gene lookup returns CDR1 SGHDN and CDR2 FVKESK. CDR3 amino acids: CASRAGSYTEAFF. The CDR3 coding sequence is TGTGCCAGCAGAGCCGGGAGTTACACTGAAGCTTTCTTT.

The genes are TRBV6-5 and TRBJ1-5; D possibly corresponds to TRBD1 (6 bases). Germline values: CDR1 MNHEY, CDR2 SVGAGI. The CDR3 contains 15 residues. V was trimmed by 4 bases and J by 0 bases, leaving 10 bases between them. The CDR3 is CASSLTGDSNQPQHF. The CDR3 DNA reads TGTGCCAGCAGTTTGACAGGCGATAGCAATCAGCCCCAGCATTTT.

The chain uses TRBV25-1 and TRBJ2-3; 13 bases are shared with TRBD2. V shed 7 bases, J shed 3 bases, and the junction held 4 bases outside the gene matches. Germline CDR1 reads MGHDK; CDR2 reads SYGVNS. The CDR3 length is 15 residues. CDR3 amino acids: CASKRTSGRTDTQYF. The CDR3, as DNA: TGTGCCAGCAAAAGGACTAGCGGGAGAACAGATACGCAGTATTTT.

The chain employs TRBV29-1 and TRBJ2-7; 13 nucleotides align to TRBD2. CDR1 and CDR2 from the germline V gene are SQVTM and ANQGSEA. Germline trimming cut 6 bases from V and 1 base from J; bases unmatched to any gene: 3. The CDR3 covers 14 residues. In DNA, the CDR3 is TGCAGCGTGATGACTAGCGGGGGGTCCTACGAGCAGTACTTC. Its protein is CSVMTSGGSYEQYF.

This clone was counted only a few times. The CDR3 loop reads CASSLMAGSAGELFF. The CDR3 bases are TGTGCCAGCAGCCTCATGGCGGGATCGGCCGGGGAGCTGTTTTTT. The chain links TRBV6-4 to TRBJ2-2; tentative D call: TRBD2 (6 bases). From germline, CDR1 is MRHNA and CDR2 SNTAGT. Deletions cut 6 bases from V and 6 bases from J, with 17 bases between. The CDR3 consists of 15 residues.

The rearrangement uses TRBV20-1 and TRBJ1-4; a weak D match, TRBD1 (5 bases). Trimming removed 3 bases from V and 8 bases from J, with 19 bases in between. There are 15 residues in the CDR3. From germline, CDR1 is DFQATT and CDR2 SNEGSKA (reference sequence). CDR3 residues: CSASRLGGLQEKLFF. In DNA form, the CDR3 reads TGCAGTGCTAGTCGTTTGGGGGGGTTACAAGAAAAACTGTTTTTT.

Only a few counts were recorded for this clone. J is TRBJ1-1 and V is TRBV7-9, with D unclear. V lost 2 bases and J 10 bases, leaving 11 bases between the germline ends. Per germline, CDR1 SEHNR and CDR2 FQNEAQ (reference sequence). The length of the CDR3 is 12 residues. The DNA for the CDR3 is TGTGCCAGCAGCTTACGAGAGGCGCGAGCTTTCTTT. Encoded protein: CASSLREARAFF.

The chain carries TRBV28 and TRBJ1-2; D is possibly TRBD1 (6 bases). Germline loops: CDR1 MDHEN, CDR2 SYDVKM. V was trimmed by 5 bases and J by 0 bases, leaving 16 bases between them. CDR3 length: 16 residues. The CDR3 sequence: CASSTGPGPSNYGYTF. The CDR3, as DNA: TGTGCCAGCAGTACAGGGCCAGGACCTTCTAACTATGGCTACACCTTC.

This clone was found once. V usage is TRBV18 and J usage is TRBJ2-7, with TRBD1 identical over 10 bases. CDR3 length equals 14 residues. Germline assignment: CDR1 KGHSH and CDR2 LQKENI. With 3 bases clipped from V and 7 bases from J, the junction kept 6 bases outside the gene matches. CDR3 nucleotides: TGTGCCAGCTCACCCGGGACAGGGGTTCGGGAGCAGTACTTC. Encoded protein: CASSPGTGVREQYF.

The V call is TRBV9, the J call TRBJ2-1, with a possible D match to TRBD2 (6 bases). The CDR3 has 16 amino acids. Per germline, CDR1 SGDLS and CDR2 YYNGEE. The ends were cut back, 4 bases at V and 6 bases at J, with 20 bases in the middle. The CDR3 sequence: CASSPRLGPEGNEQFF. DNA for the CDR3: TGTGCCAGCAGCCCACGTCTAGGGCCGGAGGGCAATGAGCAGTTCTTC.

This chain links TRBV24-1 with TRBJ1-5; TRBD1 is a possible D gene (5 bases). Germline assignment: CDR1 KGHDR and CDR2 SFDVKD. CDR3 length: 14 residues. Trimming pared 5 bases from V and 4 bases from J, leaving 11 bases between. The CDR3 DNA reads as TGTGCCACCAGTGGCCATGGGGCTAATCAGCCCCAGCATTTT. Protein: CATSGHGANQPQHF.

The chain joins TRBV19 to TRBJ2-7, with D possibly being TRBD1 (7 bases). The CDR3 runs to 16 residues. With 3 bases removed from V and 5 bases from J, the gap between germline ends came to 20 bases. Germline CDR1 is LNHDA and CDR2 is SQIVND (reference sequence). The CDR3 loop is CASSIYLGQRVNEQYF. The CDR3 DNA sequence: TGTGCCAGTAGTATTTACCTGGGACAGCGGGTTAACGAGCAGTACTTC.

This chain joins TRBV30 and TRBJ1-1; D may be TRBD1 (5 bases). Germline assignment: CDR1 GTSNPN and CDR2 SVGIG (reference sequence). CDR3 length: 14 residues. Trimming stripped 3 bases from V and 3 bases from J, with 14 bases between. CDR3: CAWRHRIRDTEAFF. DNA for the CDR3: TGTGCCTGGAGGCACAGGATCAGAGACACTGAAGCTTTCTTT.

The rearrangement uses TRBV19 and TRBJ1-5, with D perhaps TRBD1 (5 bases). With 3 bases removed from V and 4 bases from J, the gap between germline ends came to 7 bases. The CDR3 spans 13 residues. Germline loops: CDR1 LNHDA, CDR2 SQIVND (reference sequence). DNA for the CDR3: TGTGCCAGTAGTATTAAGGGGAATCAGCCCCAGCATTTT. It encodes CASSIKGNQPQHF. Complete variable domain (other parts from reference TRBV19 and TRBJ1-5): DGGITQSPKYLFRKEGQNVTLSCEQNLNHDAMYWYRQDPGQGLRLIYYSQIVNDFQKGDIAEGYSVSREKKESFPLTVTSAQKNPTAFYLCASSIKGNQPQHFGDGTRLSIL.

The rearrangement joins TRBV27 to TRBJ2-3; a weak D match, TRBD2 (6 bases). This CDR3 region has 14 residues. V was clipped by 3 bases and J by 4 bases, with 11 bases between them. In germline, CDR1 is MNHEY, CDR2 SMNVEV (reference sequence). As DNA, the CDR3 is TGTGCCAGCAGTTTGACGGGAGTTGCAGATACGCAGTATTTT. This gives the protein CASSLTGVADTQYF.

J is TRBJ1-1 and V is TRBV28; possibly TRBD1 for D (6 bases). V shed 6 bases and J shed 2 bases, with 10 bases lying between them. In germline, CDR1 is MDHEN, CDR2 SYDVKM. The CDR3 loop spans 13 amino acids. CDR3 protein: CASSRTDNTEAFF. The CDR3, as DNA: TGTGCCAGCAGCCGGACAGACAACACTGAAGCTTTCTTT.

With respect to this clone: Other DNA sequences in the same sample also yield this CDR3. This chain uses TRBV2 with TRBJ1-5; D is possibly TRBD1 (5 bases). The CDR3 extends over 12 amino acids. Trimming pared 6 bases from V and 5 bases from J, leaving 8 bases between. Per the germline V gene, CDR1 is SNHLY and CDR2 is FYNNEI. This CDR3 reads CASSQGYQPQHF. CDR3 nucleotides: TGTGCCAGCAGCCAGGGATATCAGCCCCAGCATTTT.

The chain is built from TRBV5-1 and TRBJ1-1, with 7 bases that match TRBD1. The CDR3 loop spans 13 amino acids. Germline V gene lookup returns CDR1 SGHRS and CDR2 YFSETQ. The J segment lost 7 bases and the V segment lost 0 bases, leaving 3 bases of the junction unmatched. The CDR3 sequence: CASSLGTGVEAFF. In DNA form, the CDR3 reads TGCGCCAGCAGCTTGGGGACAGGAGTTGAAGCTTTCTTT.

CDR3 nucleotides: TGTGCCAGCAGTTTAAATGACAGGGATAATTCACCCCTCCACTTT. Residues: CASSLNDRDNSPLHF. The chain recombines TRBV28 with TRBJ1-6; 7 bases are shared with TRBD1. V dropped 2 bases and J dropped 5; count of bases not matched to a gene: 3. Germline assignment: CDR1 MDHEN and CDR2 SYDVKM. The CDR3 runs to 15 residues.

V usage is TRBV11-1 and J usage is TRBJ2-2; D possibly corresponds to TRBD1 (7 bases). Germline values: CDR1 SGHAT, CDR2 FQDESV (reference sequence). V lost 1 base, J lost 6 bases, and 12 bases lay in between. The CDR3 runs 15 residues. The DNA for the CDR3 is TGTGCCAGCAGCTTAGATCAGGGGGGCGCCGGGGAGCTGTTTTTT. Translation: CASSLDQGGAGELFF.